The 21 T cell receptor beta chains listed next were all sequenced from one sample in a study of OX40 agonist ivuxolimab in advanced cancers. Only in-frame clones appear in the TCRdb table, and some are missing; sequencing was by immunoSEQ multiplex PCR. The sample includes tens of thousands of clones, roughly 87% of them seen just once. The sequenced sample was CD4+ or CD8+ T cells sorted from blood, obtained in a trial of the OX40 agonist ivuxolimab. The receptors shown here come from an adult with an advanced solid tumor such as melanoma, head and neck, liver or kidney cancer.

Note on this clone: Because it lacks the conserved phenylalanine or tryptophan at the end, this CDR3 is likely a read error. The DNA is left out, because the CDR3 cannot be placed on it with certainty; the CDR3 is given as TCRdb lists it. CDR3: CASSGMNTEAFI. The chain couples TRBV21-1 to TRBJ1-1. TRBV21-1 is a pseudogene segment. Including both end residues, the CDR3 is 12 amino acids long.

In the case of this clone: A junction boundary mismatches the germline segment, possibly from a read error. The CDR3 here is CASGFLGAKRSGVNVLTF. CDR3 in DNA: TGTGCTAGTGGTTTCCTGGGGGCAAAACGCTCTGGGGTCAACGTCCTGACTTTC. The rearrangement uses TRBV12-5 and TRBJ2-6, with D tentatively TRBD1 (6 bases). CDR3 length: 18 amino acids. Germline assignment: CDR1 LGHNT and CDR2 FRNRAP.

This rearrangement joins TRBV27 to TRBJ2-5, with D uncertain. Germline CDR1 MNHEY, CDR2 SMNVEV (reference sequence). With 3 bases removed from V and 7 bases from J, the gap between germline ends came to 12 bases. This CDR3 is 13 amino acids long. In DNA, the CDR3 is TGTGCCAGCAGTTTTAACGGTTTTGGGACCCAGTACTTC. Translation: CASSFNGFGTQYF.

The CDR3: CASANNWATTDTQYF. The CDR3, as DNA: TGTGCCAGCGCCAACAATTGGGCTACCACAGATACGCAGTATTTT. The chain uses TRBV6-4 and TRBJ2-3; D ambiguous. CDR1 is MRHNA, CDR2 SNTAGT, per germline. This CDR3 has 15 amino acids. The V end lost 8 bases, the J end lost 2 bases, and 17 bases lay between the germline ends.

V is TRBV6-6 and J is TRBJ1-5, with a possible D match to TRBD1 (5 bases). This CDR3 has 14 residues. Germline-derived CDR1 and CDR2 are MNHNY and SVGAGI (reference sequence). V was trimmed by 2 bases and J by 13 bases, leaving 18 bases between them. The CDR3 coding sequence is TGTGCCAGCAGTTACCCACCCAAATCGGGGCCTCAGCATTTT. It codes for CASSYPPKSGPQHF.

The J gene is TRBJ2-5, the V gene TRBV6-1; TRBD1 might be the D (6 bases). Trimming took 2 bases from V and 5 from J, leaving 15 bases between them. Germline CDR1 MNHNS, CDR2 SASEGT. This CDR3 is 15 amino acids long. This CDR3 is CASSEYTGTGETQYF. The CDR3 DNA reads as TGTGCCAGCAGTGAATATACAGGGACGGGGGAGACCCAGTACTTC.

The V and J genes are TRBV5-6 and TRBJ1-6; D unresolved. The CDR3 extends over 15 amino acids. The germline V and J ends were trimmed by 1 base and 6 bases, with 11 bases remaining between them. CDR1 is SGHDT, CDR2 YYEEEE, per germline. The CDR3 DNA is TGTGCCAGCAGCTTGATGCAGGAGGGTAATTCACCCCTCCACTTT. This translates into CASSLMQEGNSPLHF.

The rearrangement uses TRBV23-1 and TRBJ1-2; D may be TRBD1 (6 bases). TRBV23-1 is an ORF for which the function is uncertain. The CDR3 loop spans 16 amino acids. The V gene lost 3 bases and the J gene lost 2 bases, with 16 bases spanning the gap. This CDR3 reads CASSHTRTDQNYGYTF. The CDR3 region has the DNA TGCGCCAGCAGTCATACTCGGACAGACCAAAACTATGGCTACACCTTC.

This rearrangement joins TRBV6-5 to TRBJ1-2, with no clear D. The V and J ends lost 5 bases and 0 bases respectively, with 13 bases between them. The CDR3 totals 15 residues. Germline V gives CDR1 MNHEY, CDR2 SVGAGI. The CDR3 is CASSTRTDANYGYTF. For the CDR3, the DNA is TGTGCCAGCAGTACCCGGACCGATGCTAACTATGGCTACACCTTC.

The rearrangement joins TRBV14 to TRBJ2-3, with D unresolved. Germline-derived CDR1 and CDR2 are SGHDN and FVKESK. The CDR3 spans 19 residues. The V and J ends lost 3 bases and 0 bases respectively, with 22 bases between them. CDR3 region: CASSQSWLAAKTSTDTQYF. The CDR3 nucleotides are TGTGCCAGCAGCCAGAGTTGGTTGGCAGCGAAGACTAGCACAGATACGCAGTATTTT.

The CDR3 sequence: CATWTGRGGQETQYF. The CDR3 nucleotides are TGTGCCACCTGGACCGGCCGAGGGGGCCAAGAGACCCAGTACTTC. V gene TRBV15 combines with J gene TRBJ2-5, with D possibly matching TRBD1 (6 bases). This CDR3 region has 15 residues. Germline values: CDR1 LNHNV, CDR2 YYDKDF (reference sequence). Trimming shortened V by 8 bases and J by 1 base, and 17 bases separated the two germline ends. Full variable domain (remainder filled in from reference TRBV15 and TRBJ2-5): DAMVIQNPRYQVTQFGKPVTLSCSQTLNHNVMYWYQQKSSQAPKLLFHYYDKDFNNEADTPDNFQSRRPNTSFCFLDIRSPGLGDTAMYLCATWTGRGGQETQYFGPGTRLLVL.

The V and J genes are TRBV11-2 and TRBJ1-4; tentative D call: TRBD1 (5 bases). The CDR3 loop spans 15 amino acids. Per the germline V gene, CDR1 is SGHAT and CDR2 is FQNNGV. The V and J ends lost 2 bases and 4 bases respectively, with 11 bases between them. As DNA, the CDR3 is TGTGCCAGCAGCTTAAGGCGCAGGGTTAATGAAAAACTGTTTTTT. Its translation is CASSLRRRVNEKLFF.

V gene TRBV9 combines with J gene TRBJ1-2; no clear D gene. The ends were cut back, 0 bases at V and 4 bases at J, with 16 bases in the middle. Looked up from germline, CDR1 is SGDLS and CDR2 is YYNGEE. The length of the CDR3 is 16 residues. CDR3 DNA: TGTGCCAGCAGCGTAGAAGTTTCCGGGATGGGCTATGGCTACACCTTC. Translating it yields CASSVEVSGMGYGYTF.

The chain combines TRBV28 with TRBJ2-3; 9 bases are a match to TRBD2. The junction had 5 bases not matched to a gene; V was cut back by 6 bases and J by 1 base. The CDR3 sequence is 15 residues long. Germline CDR1 is MDHEN and CDR2 is SYDVKM. As DNA, the CDR3 is TGTGCCAGCAGCCCACTAGCGGGCCGCACAGATACGCAGTATTTT. As protein: CASSPLAGRTDTQYF.

This chain uses TRBV13 with TRBJ2-3, with 8 bases fitting TRBD2. The trim removed 5 bases at V and 8 bases at J, leaving 12 bases unmatched. This CDR3 is built from 15 residues. Per the germline V gene, CDR1 is PRHDT and CDR2 is FYEKMQ (reference sequence). CDR3 sequence: CASSPTERELVTQYF. The CDR3 nucleotides read TGTGCCAGCAGCCCAACCGAGCGGGAGCTGGTTACGCAGTATTTT.

The chain joins TRBV19 to TRBJ2-1, with 8 bases aligning to TRBD1. V lost 5 bases and J lost 2; bases outside the gene matches: 5. CDR1 LNHDA and CDR2 SQIVND come from the germline V gene (reference sequence). There are 15 residues in the CDR3. The CDR3 loop reads CASSVDRGAYNEQFF. In DNA form, the CDR3 reads TGTGCCAGTAGTGTCGACAGGGGTGCCTACAATGAGCAGTTCTTC.

V usage is TRBV6-6 and J usage is TRBJ2-3, with 10 bases fitting TRBD2. The CDR3 covers 15 residues. The ends lost 7 bases at V and 3 bases at J; junction bases unmatched: 7. Per germline, CDR1 MNHNY and CDR2 SVGAGI (reference sequence). CDR3 DNA: TGTGCCAGCACCATAGCGGGAGGTATGACAGATACGCAGTATTTT. This codes for CASTIAGGMTDTQYF.

V usage is TRBV19 and J usage is TRBJ1-5, with D possibly TRBD1 on 6 matching bases. CDR1 is LNHDA and CDR2 is SQIVND in the germline V gene (reference sequence). This CDR3 spans 13 amino acids. V was trimmed by 9 bases and J by 1 base, leaving 10 bases between them. The DNA of the CDR3 is TGTGCCAGCCGGACAGTGAGCAATCAGCCCCAGCATTTT. Translating gives CASRTVSNQPQHF.

The rearrangement links TRBV7-2 to TRBJ1-2, with TRBD1 matching over 7 bases. This CDR3 has 14 residues. CDR1 and CDR2 from the germline V gene are SGHTA and FQGNSA. After removal of 5 bases from V and 2 bases from J, the junction contained 5 bases not matched to a gene. Written as DNA, the CDR3 is TGTGCCAGCAGCCTGACAGGGCTGAACTATGGCTACACCTTC. Protein sequence: CASSLTGLNYGYTF.

This clone is a singleton in its sample. The chain links TRBV28 to TRBJ1-1; 9 bases agree with TRBD1. The CDR3 is 16 amino acids. V dropped 6 bases and J dropped 4; count of bases not matched to a gene: 12. Per germline, CDR1 MDHEN and CDR2 SYDVKM. CDR3 nucleotides: TGTGCCAGCAGACCTCCTCCGGGACAGGGAACCACTGAAGCTTTCTTT. Translation gives CASRPPPGQGTTEAFF. The whole variable domain, remainder taken from reference TRBV28 and TRBJ1-1, is DVKVTQSSRYLVKRTGEKVFLECVQDMDHENMFWYRQDPGLGLRLIYFSYDVKMKEKGDIPEGYSVSREKKERFSLILESASTNQTSMYLCASRPPPGQGTTEAFFGQGTRLTVV.

This clone was recorded only once. The chain uses TRBV19 and TRBJ1-2, with no clear D. Trimming took off 1 base at V and 3 bases at J, with 18 bases between the two ends. The CDR3 spans 17 residues. Germline V gives CDR1 LNHDA, CDR2 SQIVND (reference sequence). The DNA of the CDR3 is TGTGCCAGTAGTATAGGGCGGCTAAACAAGCAAGACTATGGCTACACCTTC. Protein product: CASSIGRLNKQDYGYTF.